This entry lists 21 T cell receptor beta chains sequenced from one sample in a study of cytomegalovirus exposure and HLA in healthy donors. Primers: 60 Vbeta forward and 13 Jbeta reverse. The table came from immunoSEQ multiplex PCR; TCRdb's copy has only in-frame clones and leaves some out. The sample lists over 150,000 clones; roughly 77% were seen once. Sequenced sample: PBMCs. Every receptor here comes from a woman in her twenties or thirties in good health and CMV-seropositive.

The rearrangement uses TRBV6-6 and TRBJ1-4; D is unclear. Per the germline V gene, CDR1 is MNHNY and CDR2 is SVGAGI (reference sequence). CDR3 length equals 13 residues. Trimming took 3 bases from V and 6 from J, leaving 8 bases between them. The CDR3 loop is CASSYTVDEKLFF. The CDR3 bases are TGTGCCAGCAGTTATACGGTGGATGAAAAACTGTTTTTT.

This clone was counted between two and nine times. In DNA, the CDR3 is TGTGCCAGCAGCGCCCGGTGGGGTACAGGGAGCGGCGAGCAGTACTTC. Encoded protein: CASSARWGTGSGEQYF. This sequence joins TRBV9 and TRBJ2-7; a weak D match, TRBD1 (6 bases). Trimming cost V 3 bases and J 6 bases, with 22 bases left between them. CDR1 and CDR2 (germline): SGDLS, YYNGEE. The CDR3 spans 16 residues. Full variable domain (rest looked up from reference TRBV9 and TRBJ2-7): DSGVTQTPKHLITATGQRVTLRCSPRSGDLSVYWYQQSLDQGLQFLIQYYNGEERAKGNILERFSAQQFPDLHSELNLSSLELGDSALYFCASSARWGTGSGEQYFGPGTRLTVT.

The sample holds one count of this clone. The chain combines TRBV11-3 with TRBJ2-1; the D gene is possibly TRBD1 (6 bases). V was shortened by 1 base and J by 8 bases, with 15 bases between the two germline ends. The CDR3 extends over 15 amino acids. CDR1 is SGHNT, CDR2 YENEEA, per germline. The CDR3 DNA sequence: TGTGCCAGCAGCTTAGGGGCAGGGGTCGGCGATGAGCAGTTCTTC. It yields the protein CASSLGAGVGDEQFF.

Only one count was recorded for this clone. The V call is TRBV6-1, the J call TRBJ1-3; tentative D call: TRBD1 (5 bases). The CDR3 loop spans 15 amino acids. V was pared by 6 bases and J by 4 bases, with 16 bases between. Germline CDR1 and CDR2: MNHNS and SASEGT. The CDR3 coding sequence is TGTGCCAGCAGGGCCCAGGGCGCCGCAGGAAACACCATATATTTT. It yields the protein CASRAQGAAGNTIYF.

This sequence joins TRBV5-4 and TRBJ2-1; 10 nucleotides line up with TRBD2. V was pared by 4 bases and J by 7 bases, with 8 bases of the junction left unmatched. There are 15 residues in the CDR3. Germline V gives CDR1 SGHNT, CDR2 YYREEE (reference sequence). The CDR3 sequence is CASSRAGGSMNEQFF. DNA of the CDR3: TGTGCCAGCAGCCGAGCGGGAGGGTCTATGAATGAGCAGTTCTTC.

The CDR3 is CASRGGLAGGLEQYF. The CDR3 DNA reads TGCGCCAGCAGAGGGGGACTAGCGGGAGGCCTGGAGCAGTACTTC. The chain links TRBV10-2 to TRBJ2-7, with 15 bases fitting TRBD2. The V segment lost 6 bases and the J segment 7 bases; nucleotides outside the gene matches: 7. Per the germline V gene, CDR1 is WSHSY and CDR2 is SAAADI. The CDR3 loop spans 15 amino acids.

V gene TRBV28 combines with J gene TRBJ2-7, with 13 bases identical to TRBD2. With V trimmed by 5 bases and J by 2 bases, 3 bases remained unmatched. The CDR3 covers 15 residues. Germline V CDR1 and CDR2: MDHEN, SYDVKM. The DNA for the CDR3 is TGTGCCAGCAGTCCTACTAGCGGGAGGGCCTACGAGCAGTACTTC. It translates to CASSPTSGRAYEQYF.

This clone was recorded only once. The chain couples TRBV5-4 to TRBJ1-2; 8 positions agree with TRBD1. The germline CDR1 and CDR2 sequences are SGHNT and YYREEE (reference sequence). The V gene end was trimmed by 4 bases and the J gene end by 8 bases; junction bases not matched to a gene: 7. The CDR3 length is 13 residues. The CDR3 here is CASSPTGEEGYTF. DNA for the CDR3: TGTGCCAGCAGCCCGACAGGGGAAGAGGGCTACACCTTC.

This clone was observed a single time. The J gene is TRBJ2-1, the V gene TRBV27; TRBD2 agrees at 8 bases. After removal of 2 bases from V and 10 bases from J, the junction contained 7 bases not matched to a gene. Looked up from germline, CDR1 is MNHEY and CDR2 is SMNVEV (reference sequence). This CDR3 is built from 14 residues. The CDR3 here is CASSLGLAGHEQFF. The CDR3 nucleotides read TGTGCCAGCAGTTTAGGGCTAGCGGGTCACGAGCAGTTCTTC.

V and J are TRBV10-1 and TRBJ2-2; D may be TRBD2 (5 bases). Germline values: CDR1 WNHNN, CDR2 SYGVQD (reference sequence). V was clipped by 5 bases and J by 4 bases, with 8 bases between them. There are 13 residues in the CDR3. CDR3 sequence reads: CASSRDVTGELFF. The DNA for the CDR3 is TGCGCCAGCAGTCGGGATGTCACCGGGGAGCTGTTTTTT.

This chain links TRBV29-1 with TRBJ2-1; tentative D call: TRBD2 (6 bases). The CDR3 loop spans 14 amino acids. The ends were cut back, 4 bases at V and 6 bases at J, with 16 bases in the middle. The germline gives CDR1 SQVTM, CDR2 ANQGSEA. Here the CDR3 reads CSVGGGDYPNEQFF. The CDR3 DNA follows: TGCAGCGTTGGGGGAGGCGACTATCCCAATGAGCAGTTCTTC.

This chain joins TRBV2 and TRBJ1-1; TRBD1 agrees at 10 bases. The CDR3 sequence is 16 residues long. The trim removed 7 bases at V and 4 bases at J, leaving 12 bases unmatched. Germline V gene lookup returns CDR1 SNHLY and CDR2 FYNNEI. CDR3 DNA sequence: TGTGCCAGCACCCGGGACAGGGGAGGGGGTGGCACTGAAGCTTTCTTT. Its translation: CASTRDRGGGGTEAFF.

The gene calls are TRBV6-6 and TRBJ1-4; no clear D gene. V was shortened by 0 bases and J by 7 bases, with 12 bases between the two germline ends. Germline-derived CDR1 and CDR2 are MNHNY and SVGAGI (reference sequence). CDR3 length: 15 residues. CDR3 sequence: CASSYSSGIGEKLFF. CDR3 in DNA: TGTGCCAGCAGTTACTCCTCCGGGATAGGTGAAAAACTGTTTTTT.

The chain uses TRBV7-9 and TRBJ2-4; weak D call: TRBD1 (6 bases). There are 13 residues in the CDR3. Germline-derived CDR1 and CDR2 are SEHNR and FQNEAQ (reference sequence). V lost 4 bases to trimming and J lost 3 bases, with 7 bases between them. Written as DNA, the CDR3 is TGTGCCAGCAGCTCGACAGGCAAAAACATTCAGTACTTC. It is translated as CASSSTGKNIQYF.

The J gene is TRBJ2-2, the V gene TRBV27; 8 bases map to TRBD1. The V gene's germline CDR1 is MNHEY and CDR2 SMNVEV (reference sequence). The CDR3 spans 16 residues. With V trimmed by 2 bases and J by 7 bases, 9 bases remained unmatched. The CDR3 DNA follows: TGTGCCAGCAGTTTAAGGGGGCAGGGGGCTTACGGGGAGCTGTTTTTT. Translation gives CASSLRGQGAYGELFF.

The CDR3 bases are TGTGCCAGCAGTTTATGGGGACAGGGGAACAATGAGCAGTTCTTC. Protein product: CASSLWGQGNNEQFF. V usage is TRBV28 and J usage is TRBJ2-1; 10 nucleotides match TRBD1. With V trimmed by 0 bases and J by 5 bases, 1 base remained unmatched. CDR1 is MDHEN and CDR2 is SYDVKM in the germline V gene. The CDR3 covers 15 residues.

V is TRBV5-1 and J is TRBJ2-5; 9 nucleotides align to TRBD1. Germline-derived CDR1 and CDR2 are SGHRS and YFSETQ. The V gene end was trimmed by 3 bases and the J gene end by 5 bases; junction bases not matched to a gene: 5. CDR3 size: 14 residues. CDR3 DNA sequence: TGCGCCAGCAGCTCAGGACAGGGGAGGGAGACCCAGTACTTC. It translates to CASSSGQGRETQYF.

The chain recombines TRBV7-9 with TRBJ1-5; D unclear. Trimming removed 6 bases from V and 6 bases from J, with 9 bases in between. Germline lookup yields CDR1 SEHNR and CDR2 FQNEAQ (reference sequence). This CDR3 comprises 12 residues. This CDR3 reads CASSSGSQPQHF. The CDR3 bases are TGTGCCAGCAGTTCCGGGAGTCAGCCCCAGCATTTT.

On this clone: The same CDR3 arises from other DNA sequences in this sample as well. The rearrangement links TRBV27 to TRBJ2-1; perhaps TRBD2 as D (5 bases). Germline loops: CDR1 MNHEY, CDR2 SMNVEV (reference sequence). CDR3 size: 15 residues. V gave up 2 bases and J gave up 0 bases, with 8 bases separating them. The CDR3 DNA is TGTGCCAGCAGTTTACTCCGGGACTCCTACAATGAGCAGTTCTTC. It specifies CASSLLRDSYNEQFF.

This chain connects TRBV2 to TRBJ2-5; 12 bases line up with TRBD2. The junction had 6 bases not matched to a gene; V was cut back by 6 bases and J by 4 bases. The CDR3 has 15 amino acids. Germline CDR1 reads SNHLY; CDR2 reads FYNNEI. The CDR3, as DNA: TGTGCCAGCAGCCCTGGACTAGCGGGACGAGAGACCCAGTACTTC. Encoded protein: CASSPGLAGRETQYF. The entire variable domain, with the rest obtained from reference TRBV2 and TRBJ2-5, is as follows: EPEVTQTPSHQVTQMGQEVILRCVPISNHLYFYWYRQILGQKVEFLVSFYNNEISEKSEIFDDQFSVERPDGSNFTLKIRSTKLEDSAMYFCASSPGLAGRETQYFGPGTRLLVL.

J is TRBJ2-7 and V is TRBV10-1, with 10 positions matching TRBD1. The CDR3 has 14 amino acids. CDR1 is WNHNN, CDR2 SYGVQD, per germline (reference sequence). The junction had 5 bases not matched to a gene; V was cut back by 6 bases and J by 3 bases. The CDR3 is CASSPGDRGYEQYF. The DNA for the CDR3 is TGCGCCAGCAGCCCCGGGGACAGGGGCTACGAGCAGTACTTC.